Below, 18 T cell receptor beta chains from the same sample are listed, as sequenced in a study of CD8 T cells in Susac syndrome. With random hexamers, reverse transcription was performed on about 0.5 to 1 ug of RNA. TCRdb redid the calling of the immunoSEQ multiplex PCR reads with MiXCR, one entry per CDR3 protein. The sample gives hundreds of thousands of distinct CDR3 sequences, almost 85% of which show up once; roughly 0.22% is in the top ten. The source material was CD8+ T cells from PBMCs. These receptors originate from a human donor with multiple sclerosis.

The V gene is TRBV27, the J gene TRBJ2-1; D gene uncertain. Trimming took off 3 bases at V and 6 bases at J, with 18 bases between the two ends. The V gene's germline CDR1 is MNHEY and CDR2 SMNVEV (reference sequence). CDR3 size: 16 residues. The CDR3 sequence is CASSFSPRAYANEQFF. The CDR3 bases are TGTGCCAGCAGTTTTTCCCCTAGGGCCTACGCCAATGAGCAGTTCTTC.

The chain recombines TRBV28 with TRBJ2-7, with TRBD2 matching over 8 bases. In germline, CDR1 is MDHEN, CDR2 SYDVKM. With 8 bases clipped from V and 1 base from J, the junction kept 7 bases outside the gene matches. This CDR3 is 14 amino acids long. CDR3 residues: CASRPSGLSYEQYF. In nucleotides, the CDR3 is TGTGCCAGCCGGCCTAGCGGGCTTTCCTACGAGCAGTACTTC.

V usage is TRBV6-2 or TRBV6-3 and J usage is TRBJ1-1; 10 bases map to TRBD1. CDR1 is MNHEY, CDR2 SVGEGT, per germline. With V trimmed by 6 bases and J by 4 bases, 2 bases remained unmatched. The length of the CDR3 is 13 residues. The DNA of the CDR3 is TGTGCCAGCAGGTGGACAGGGGGCACTGAAGCTTTCTTT. Amino acid sequence: CASRWTGGTEAFF.

This clonotype was counted only a few times. This sequence joins TRBV6-1 and TRBJ2-7; 7 positions agree with TRBD1. The length of the CDR3 is 15 residues. The germline CDR1 and CDR2 sequences are MNHNS and SASEGT. With V trimmed by 7 bases and J by 0 bases, 9 bases remained unmatched. CDR3 sequence (DNA): TGTGCCAGCATCGGAACAGGGGTAAGCTCCTACGAGCAGTACTTC. Its translation is CASIGTGVSSYEQYF.

V gene TRBV4-3 combines with J gene TRBJ2-1; D is undetermined. The V end was cut by 0 bases, the J end by 2 bases, with 8 bases between. Germline-derived CDR1 and CDR2 are LGHNA and YSLEER. The length of the CDR3 is 15 residues. This CDR3 reads CASSQDSKPYNEQFF. The DNA of the CDR3 is TGCGCCAGCAGCCAAGATTCTAAACCCTACAATGAGCAGTTCTTC.

The genes are TRBV27 and TRBJ2-7, with D perhaps assigned TRBD1 or TRBD2 (5 bases each). V was cut by 2 bases and J by 3 bases, with 11 bases left in between. The CDR3 is 14 amino acids. CDR1 is MNHEY and CDR2 is SMNVEV in the germline V gene (reference sequence). For the CDR3, the DNA is TGTGCCAGCAGTTTACCGGGTGGGGGCTACGAGCAGTACTTC. Its protein product is CASSLPGGGYEQYF.

This chain joins TRBV28 and TRBJ1-1; D remains ambiguous. Per the germline V gene, CDR1 is MDHEN and CDR2 is SYDVKM. The CDR3 totals 11 residues. Trimming removed 6 bases from V and 7 bases from J, with 9 bases in between. CDR3 sequence: CASSRRIEAFF. The CDR3 DNA reads TGTGCCAGCAGCCGGAGGATTGAAGCTTTCTTT. The full variable domain, its missing parts supplied by reference TRBV28 and TRBJ1-1, is DVKVTQSSRYLVKRTGEKVFLECVQDMDHENMFWYRQDPGLGLRLIYFSYDVKMKEKGDIPEGYSVSREKKERFSLILESASTNQTSMYLCASSRRIEAFFGQGTRLTVV.

This chain connects TRBV19 to TRBJ1-4; D call uncertain. This CDR3 has 18 residues. The V end lost 7 bases, the J end lost 7 bases, and 28 bases lay between the germline ends. Germline CDR1 reads LNHDA; CDR2 reads SQIVND (reference sequence). The CDR3 DNA reads as TGTGCCAGTACCCTCCAACCGGAGATCAAGGGTGGCGGTGAAAAACTGTTTTTT. Protein product: CASTLQPEIKGGGEKLFF.

The chain carries TRBV28 and TRBJ2-5; 7 nucleotides line up with TRBD2. The CDR3 runs to 16 residues. Looked up from germline, CDR1 is MDHEN and CDR2 is SYDVKM. Trimming cost V 8 bases and J 4 bases; bases outside gene matches: 16. CDR3 in amino acids: CASLSPRAGYGETQYF. The CDR3 nucleotides read TGTGCCAGCCTATCCCCCCGAGCGGGATATGGAGAGACCCAGTACTTC.

This chain links TRBV4-1 with TRBJ1-5; D gene uncertain. V gave up 0 bases and J gave up 0 bases, with 6 bases separating them. The CDR3 sequence is 15 residues long. Germline CDR1 and CDR2: MGHRA and YSYEKL. CDR3 loop: CASSQERYSNQPQHF. The CDR3, as DNA: TGCGCCAGCAGCCAAGAGAGATATAGCAATCAGCCCCAGCATTTT.

The gene calls are TRBV4-3 and TRBJ2-4; 7 nucleotides match TRBD2. The CDR3 sequence is 15 residues long. V lost 0 bases, J lost 9 bases, and 8 bases stayed unmatched. Germline V lookup: CDR1 LGHNA, CDR2 YSLEER. The CDR3 DNA sequence: TGCGCCAGCAGCCAAGATTTGGGGGTAGCGGGCATTCAGTACTTC. Translating gives CASSQDLGVAGIQYF.

This clonotype was seen once. The CDR3 loop is CASSQVGADAYNEQFF. CDR3 sequence (DNA): TGCGCCAGCAGCCAAGTAGGGGCAGATGCCTACAATGAGCAGTTCTTC. V and J are TRBV4-3 and TRBJ2-1; the D gene is possibly TRBD1 (5 bases). The CDR3 totals 16 residues. V gave up 1 base and J gave up 2 bases, with 12 bases separating them. Looked up from germline, CDR1 is LGHNA and CDR2 is YSLEER.

The chain links TRBV6-2 or TRBV6-3 to TRBJ2-7, with D uncertain. Germline CDR1 reads MNHEY; CDR2 reads SVGEGT. The CDR3 contains 16 residues. With 7 bases removed from V and 0 bases from J, the gap between germline ends came to 19 bases. CDR3 coding DNA: TGTGCCAGCATCCCTGCGAATAGCTACACCTCCTACGAGCAGTACTTC. This codes for CASIPANSYTSYEQYF.

The chain combines TRBV7-9 with TRBJ2-3, with a tentative D call TRBD2 (6 bases). V was shortened by 0 bases and J by 6 bases, with 19 bases between the two germline ends. This CDR3 spans 17 amino acids. Germline assignment: CDR1 SEHNR and CDR2 FQNEAQ (reference sequence). CDR3 protein: CASSLAGLASWGDTQYF. The CDR3 DNA sequence: TGTGCCAGCAGCTTAGCGGGACTGGCGTCGTGGGGGGATACGCAGTATTTT.

The chain combines TRBV6-9 with TRBJ1-2; D gene uncertain. Germline lookup yields CDR1 MNHGY and CDR2 SVAAGI. This CDR3 region has 14 residues. V was trimmed by 4 bases and J by 7 bases, leaving 16 bases between them. The CDR3 region has the DNA TGTGCCAGCAGTTTAAACGAGGGTGGTAGTGGCTACACCTTC. It translates to CASSLNEGGSGYTF.

The chain links TRBV7-6 to TRBJ2-7; D could derive from TRBD1 or TRBD2 (7 bases each). Germline CDR1 reads SGHVS; CDR2 reads FNYEAQ. The length of the CDR3 is 15 residues. V lost 1 base, J lost 5 bases, and 15 bases lay in between. The CDR3 spells CASSLGEGAPHEQYF. The CDR3 coding sequence is TGTGCCAGCAGCTTAGGGGAGGGGGCGCCCCACGAGCAGTACTTC.

The chain links TRBV18 to TRBJ2-7; D possibly matches TRBD1 or TRBD2 (5 bases each). The germline V and J ends were trimmed by 0 bases and 0 bases, with 12 bases remaining between them. The CDR3 is 16 residues long. Germline V gives CDR1 KGHSH, CDR2 LQKENI. The CDR3 sequence: CASSPPRGDDSYEQYF. CDR3 in DNA: TGTGCCAGCTCACCACCGAGAGGGGATGACTCCTACGAGCAGTACTTC.

V gene TRBV4-3 combines with J gene TRBJ2-3; 8 bases are a match to TRBD2. The CDR3 has 17 amino acids. CDR1 LGHNA and CDR2 YSLEER come from the germline V gene. Trimming took 0 bases from V and 2 from J; bases not matched to a gene: 7. The CDR3 nucleotides are TGCGCCAGCAGCCAAGAAGTGACTAGCGCCATCACAGATACGCAGTATTTT. Translated, it gives CASSQEVTSAITDTQYF.